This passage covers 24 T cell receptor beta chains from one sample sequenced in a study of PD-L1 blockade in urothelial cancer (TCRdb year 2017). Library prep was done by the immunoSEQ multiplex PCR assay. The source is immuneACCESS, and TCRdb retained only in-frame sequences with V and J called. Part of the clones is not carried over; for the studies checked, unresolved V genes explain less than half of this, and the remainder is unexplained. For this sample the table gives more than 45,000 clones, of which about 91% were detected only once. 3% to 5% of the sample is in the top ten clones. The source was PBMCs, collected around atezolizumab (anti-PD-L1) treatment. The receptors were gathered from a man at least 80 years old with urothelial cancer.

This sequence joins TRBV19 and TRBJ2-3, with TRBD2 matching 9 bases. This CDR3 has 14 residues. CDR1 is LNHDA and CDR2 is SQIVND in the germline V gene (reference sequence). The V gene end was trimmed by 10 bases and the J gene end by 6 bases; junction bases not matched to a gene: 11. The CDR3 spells CATQAGGSRDTQYF. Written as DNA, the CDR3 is TGTGCCACCCAAGCGGGAGGAAGTAGGGATACGCAGTATTTT.

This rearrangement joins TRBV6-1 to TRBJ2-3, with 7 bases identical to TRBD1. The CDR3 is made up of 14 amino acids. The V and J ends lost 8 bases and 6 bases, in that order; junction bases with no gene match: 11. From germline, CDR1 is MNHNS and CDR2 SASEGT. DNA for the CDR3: TGTGCCAGCGTCAAGGACAGGTCCCTTGATACGCAGTATTTT. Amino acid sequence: CASVKDRSLDTQYF.

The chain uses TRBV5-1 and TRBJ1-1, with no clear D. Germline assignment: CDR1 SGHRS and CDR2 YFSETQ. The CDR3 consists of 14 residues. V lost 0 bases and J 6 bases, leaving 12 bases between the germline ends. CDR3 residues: CASSLEGGHPEAFF. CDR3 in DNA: TGCGCCAGCAGCTTGGAGGGAGGGCACCCTGAAGCTTTCTTT.

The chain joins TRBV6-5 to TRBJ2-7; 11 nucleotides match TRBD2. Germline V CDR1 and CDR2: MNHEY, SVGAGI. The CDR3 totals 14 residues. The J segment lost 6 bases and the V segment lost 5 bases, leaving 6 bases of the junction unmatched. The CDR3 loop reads CASSDSGRGREQYF. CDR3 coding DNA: TGTGCCAGCAGTGATAGCGGGAGGGGGCGCGAGCAGTACTTC.

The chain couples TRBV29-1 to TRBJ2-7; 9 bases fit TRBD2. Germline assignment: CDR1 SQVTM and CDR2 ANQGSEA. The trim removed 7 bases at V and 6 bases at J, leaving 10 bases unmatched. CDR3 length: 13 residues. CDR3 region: CSGWIAGAGEQYF. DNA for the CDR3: TGCAGCGGCTGGATAGCGGGAGCTGGCGAGCAGTACTTC.

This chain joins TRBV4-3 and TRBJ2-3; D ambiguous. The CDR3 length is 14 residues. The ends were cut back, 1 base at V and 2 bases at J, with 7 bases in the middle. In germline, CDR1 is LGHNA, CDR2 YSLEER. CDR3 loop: CASSQGGDTDTQYF. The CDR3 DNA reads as TGCGCCAGCAGCCAAGGTGGAGACACAGATACGCAGTATTTT.

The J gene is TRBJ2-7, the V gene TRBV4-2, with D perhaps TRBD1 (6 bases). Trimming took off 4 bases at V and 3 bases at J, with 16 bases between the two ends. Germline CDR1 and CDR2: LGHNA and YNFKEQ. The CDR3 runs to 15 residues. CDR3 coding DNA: TGTGCCAGCAGCCCAGATTCTCAGGGGTACTACGAGCAGTACTTC. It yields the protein CASSPDSQGYYEQYF.

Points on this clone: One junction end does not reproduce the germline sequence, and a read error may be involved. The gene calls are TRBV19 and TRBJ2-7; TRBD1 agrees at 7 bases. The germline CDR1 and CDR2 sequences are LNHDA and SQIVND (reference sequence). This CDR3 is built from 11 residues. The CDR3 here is CASQQGSELFF. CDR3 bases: TGTGCCAGCCAACAGGGGAGTGAGCTCTTCTTC.

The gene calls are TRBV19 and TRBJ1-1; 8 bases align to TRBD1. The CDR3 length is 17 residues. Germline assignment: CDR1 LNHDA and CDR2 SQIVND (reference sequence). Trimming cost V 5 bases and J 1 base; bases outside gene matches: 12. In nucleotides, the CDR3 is TGTGCCAGTAGTCCCGGACAGGGAGGTATGGGGAACACTGAAGCTTTCTTT. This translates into CASSPGQGGMGNTEAFF.

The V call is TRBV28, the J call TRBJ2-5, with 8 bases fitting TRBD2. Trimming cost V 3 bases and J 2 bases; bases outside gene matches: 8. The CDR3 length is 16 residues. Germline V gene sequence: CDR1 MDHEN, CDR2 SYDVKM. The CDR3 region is CASSFPSGGLQETQYF. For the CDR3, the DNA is TGTGCCAGCAGTTTCCCCAGCGGGGGCCTACAAGAGACCCAGTACTTC.

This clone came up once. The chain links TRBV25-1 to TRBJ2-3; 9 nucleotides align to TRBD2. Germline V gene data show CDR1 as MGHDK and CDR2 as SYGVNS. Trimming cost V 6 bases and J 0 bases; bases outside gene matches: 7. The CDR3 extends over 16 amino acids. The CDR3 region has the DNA TGTGCCAGCAGGGGAAGAAGCGGGAGGAGCACAGATACGCAGTATTTT. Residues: CASRGRSGRSTDTQYF. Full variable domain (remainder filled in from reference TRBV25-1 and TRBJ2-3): EADIYQTPRYLVIGTGKKITLECSQTMGHDKMYWYQQDPGMELHLIHYSYGVNSTEKGDLSSESTVSRIRTEHFPLTLESARPSHTSQYLCASRGRSGRSTDTQYFGPGTRLTVL.

CDR3 sequence reads: CASSTKNYGYTF. CDR3 nucleotides: TGTGCCAGCAGTACAAAAAACTATGGCTACACCTTC. The chain couples TRBV6-5 to TRBJ1-2; the D is unclear. V lost 5 bases and J 2 bases, leaving 6 bases between the germline ends. The germline CDR1 and CDR2 sequences are MNHEY and SVGAGI. The length of the CDR3 is 12 residues.

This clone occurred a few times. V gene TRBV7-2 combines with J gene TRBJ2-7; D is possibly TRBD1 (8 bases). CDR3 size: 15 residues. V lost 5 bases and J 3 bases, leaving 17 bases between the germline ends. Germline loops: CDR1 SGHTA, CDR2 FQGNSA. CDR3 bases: TGTGCCAGCAGCCCCGGGGGGACAGGCTACTACGAGCAGTACTTC. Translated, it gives CASSPGGTGYYEQYF.

CDR3 residues: CASSQDRSGGYTF. The CDR3 nucleotides read TGTGCCAGCTCCCAGGACAGGTCGGGTGGCTACACCTTC. The genes are TRBV18 and TRBJ1-2; TRBD1 agrees at 7 bases. Germline V CDR1 and CDR2: KGHSH, LQKENI. Trimming took 6 bases from V and 7 from J; bases not matched to a gene: 8. The length of the CDR3 is 13 residues.

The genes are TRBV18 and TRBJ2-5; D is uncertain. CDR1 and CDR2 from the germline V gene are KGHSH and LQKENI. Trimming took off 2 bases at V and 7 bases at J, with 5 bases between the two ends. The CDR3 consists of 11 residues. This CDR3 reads CASSPTGTQYF. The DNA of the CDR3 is TGTGCCAGCTCACCAACGGGGACCCAGTACTTC. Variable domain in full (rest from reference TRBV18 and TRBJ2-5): NAGVMQNPRHLVRRRGQEARLRCSPMKGHSHVYWYRQLPEEGLKFMVYLQKENIIDESGMPKERFSAEFPKEGPSILRIQQVVRGDSAAYFCASSPTGTQYFGPGTRLLVL.

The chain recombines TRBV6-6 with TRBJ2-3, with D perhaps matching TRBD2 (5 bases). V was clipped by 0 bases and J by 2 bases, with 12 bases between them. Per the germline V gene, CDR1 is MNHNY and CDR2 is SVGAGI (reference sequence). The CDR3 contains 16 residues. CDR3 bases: TGTGCCAGCAGTTACTCAGTGGGGAGATCCACAGATACGCAGTATTTT. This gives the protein CASSYSVGRSTDTQYF.

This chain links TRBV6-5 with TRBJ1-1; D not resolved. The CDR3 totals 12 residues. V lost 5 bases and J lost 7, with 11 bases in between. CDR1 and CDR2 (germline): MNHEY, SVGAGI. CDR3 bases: TGTGCCAGCAGTACACTCCGGGGTGAAGCTTTCTTT. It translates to CASSTLRGEAFF.

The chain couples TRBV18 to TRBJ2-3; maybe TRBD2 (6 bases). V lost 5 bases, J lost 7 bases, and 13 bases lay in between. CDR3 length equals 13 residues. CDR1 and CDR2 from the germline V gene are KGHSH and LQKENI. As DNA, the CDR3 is TGTGCCAGCTCAGGGGAGGTCCCTCATACGCAGTATTTT. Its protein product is CASSGEVPHTQYF.

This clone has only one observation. CDR3 sequence reads: CASSLARQGADTQYF. The CDR3 DNA follows: TGTGCCAGCAGCTTAGCGAGGCAGGGCGCGGATACGCAGTATTTT. The rearrangement joins TRBV11-2 to TRBJ2-3; possible D gene TRBD1, 5 bases. The V and J ends lost 1 base and 6 bases respectively, with 14 bases between them. Looked up from germline, CDR1 is SGHAT and CDR2 is FQNNGV. CDR3 size: 15 residues.

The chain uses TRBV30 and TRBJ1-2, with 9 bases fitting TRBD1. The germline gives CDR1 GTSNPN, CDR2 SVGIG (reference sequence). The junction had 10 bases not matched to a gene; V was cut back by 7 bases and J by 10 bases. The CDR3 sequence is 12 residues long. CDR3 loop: CASSRTGANYTF. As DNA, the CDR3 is TGTGCCTCGTCCCGGACAGGGGCGAACTACACCTTC.

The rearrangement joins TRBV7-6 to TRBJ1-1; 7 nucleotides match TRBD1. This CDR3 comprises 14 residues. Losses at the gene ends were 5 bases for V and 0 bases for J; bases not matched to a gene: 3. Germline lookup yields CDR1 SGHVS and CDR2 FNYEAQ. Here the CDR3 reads CASSVGQLNTEAFF. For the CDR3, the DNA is TGTGCCAGCAGCGTGGGACAGTTGAACACTGAAGCTTTCTTT.

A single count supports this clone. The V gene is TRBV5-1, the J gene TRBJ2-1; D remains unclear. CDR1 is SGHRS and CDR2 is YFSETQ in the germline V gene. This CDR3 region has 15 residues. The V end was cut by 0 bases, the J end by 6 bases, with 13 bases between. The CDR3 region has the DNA TGCGCCAGCAGCTTGGTAAGCCAGGTCGGCAATGAGCAGTTCTTC. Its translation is CASSLVSQVGNEQFF.

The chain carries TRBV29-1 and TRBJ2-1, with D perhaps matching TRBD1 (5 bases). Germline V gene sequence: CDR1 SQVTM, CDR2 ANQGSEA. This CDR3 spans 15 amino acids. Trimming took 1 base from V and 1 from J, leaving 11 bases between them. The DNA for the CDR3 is TGCAGCGTTGAAGGGGGCAGGAGATCCTACAATGAGCAGTTCTTC. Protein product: CSVEGGRRSYNEQFF.

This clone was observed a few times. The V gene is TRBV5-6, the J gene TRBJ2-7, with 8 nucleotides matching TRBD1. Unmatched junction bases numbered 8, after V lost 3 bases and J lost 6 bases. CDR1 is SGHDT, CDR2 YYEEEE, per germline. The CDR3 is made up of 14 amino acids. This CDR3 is CASSWPGQETEQYF. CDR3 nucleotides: TGTGCCAGCAGCTGGCCGGGACAGGAGACCGAGCAGTACTTC.